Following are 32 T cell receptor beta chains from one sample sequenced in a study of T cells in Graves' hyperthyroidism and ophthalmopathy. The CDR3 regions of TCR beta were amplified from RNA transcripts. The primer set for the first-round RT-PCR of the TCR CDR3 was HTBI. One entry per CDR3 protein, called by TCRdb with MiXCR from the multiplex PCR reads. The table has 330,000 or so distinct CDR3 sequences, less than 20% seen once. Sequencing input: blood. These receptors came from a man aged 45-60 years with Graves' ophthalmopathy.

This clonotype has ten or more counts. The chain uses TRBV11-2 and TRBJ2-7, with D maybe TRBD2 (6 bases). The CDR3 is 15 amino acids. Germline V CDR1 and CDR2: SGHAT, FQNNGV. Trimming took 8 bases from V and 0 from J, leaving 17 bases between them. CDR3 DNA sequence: TGTGCCAGCTCCCGTCGGGGACTCCACTCCTACGAGCAGTACTTC. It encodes CASSRRGLHSYEQYF. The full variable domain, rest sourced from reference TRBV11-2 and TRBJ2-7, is EAGVAQSPRYKIIEKRQSVAFWCNPISGHATLYWYQQILGQGPKLLIQFQNNGVVDDSQLPKDRFSAERLKGVDSTLKIQPAKLEDSAVYLCASSRRGLHSYEQYFGPGTRLTVT.

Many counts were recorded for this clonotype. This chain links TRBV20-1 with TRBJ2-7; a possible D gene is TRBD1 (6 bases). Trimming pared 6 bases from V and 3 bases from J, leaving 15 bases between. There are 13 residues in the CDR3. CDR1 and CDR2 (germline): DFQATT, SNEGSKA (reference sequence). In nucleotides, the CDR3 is TGCAGTGCCGGCACCGGGACAAGCTACGAGCAGTACTTC. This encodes CSAGTGTSYEQYF.

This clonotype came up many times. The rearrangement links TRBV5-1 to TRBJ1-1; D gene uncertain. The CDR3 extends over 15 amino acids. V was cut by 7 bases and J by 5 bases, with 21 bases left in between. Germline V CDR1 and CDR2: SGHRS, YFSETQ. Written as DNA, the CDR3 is TGCGCCAGCCGAATAAGCGAGGGTTTAGGAACTGAAGCTTTCTTT. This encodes CASRISEGLGTEAFF.

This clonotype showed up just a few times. CDR3 nucleotide sequence: TGTGCCAGCAGTTATGCCGGGACAGCATCAACTGAAAAACTGTTTTTT. It translates to CASSYAGTASTEKLFF. The gene calls are TRBV27 and TRBJ1-4, with 7 bases identical to TRBD1. This CDR3 comprises 16 residues. The germline V gene has CDR1 MNHEY and CDR2 SMNVEV (reference sequence). Trimming cost V 4 bases and J 7 bases; bases outside gene matches: 12.

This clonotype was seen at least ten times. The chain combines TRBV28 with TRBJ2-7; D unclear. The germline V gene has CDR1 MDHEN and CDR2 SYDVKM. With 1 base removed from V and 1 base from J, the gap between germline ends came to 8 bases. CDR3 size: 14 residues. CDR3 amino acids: CASSLYPVSYEQYF. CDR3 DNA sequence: TGTGCCAGCAGTTTATATCCCGTATCCTACGAGCAGTACTTC.

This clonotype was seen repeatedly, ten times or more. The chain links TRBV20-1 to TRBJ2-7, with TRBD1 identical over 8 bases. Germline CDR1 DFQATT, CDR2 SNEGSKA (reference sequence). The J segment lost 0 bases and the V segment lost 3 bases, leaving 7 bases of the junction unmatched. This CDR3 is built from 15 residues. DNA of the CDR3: TGCAGTGCTAGCGTCCTAACAGGGGGCTCCTACGAGCAGTACTTC. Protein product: CSASVLTGGSYEQYF.

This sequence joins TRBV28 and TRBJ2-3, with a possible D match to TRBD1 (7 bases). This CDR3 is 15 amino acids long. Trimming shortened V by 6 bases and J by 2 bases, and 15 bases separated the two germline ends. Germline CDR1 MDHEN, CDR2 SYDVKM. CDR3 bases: TGTGCCAGCAGATCGGAGGGGGCGAACACAGATACGCAGTATTTT. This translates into CASRSEGANTDTQYF.

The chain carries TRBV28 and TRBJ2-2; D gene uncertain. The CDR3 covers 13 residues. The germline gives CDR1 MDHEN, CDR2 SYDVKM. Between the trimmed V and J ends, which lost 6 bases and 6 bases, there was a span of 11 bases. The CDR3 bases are TGTGCCAGCAGGGACCGGACCGCCGGGGAGCTGTTTTTT. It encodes CASRDRTAGELFF.

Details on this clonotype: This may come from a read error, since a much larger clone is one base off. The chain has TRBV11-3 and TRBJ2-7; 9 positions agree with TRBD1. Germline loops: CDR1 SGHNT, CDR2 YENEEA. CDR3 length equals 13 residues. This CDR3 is CTSSWDRDYEQYF. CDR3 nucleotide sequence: TGTACCAGCAGCTGGGACAGGGACTACGAGCAGTACTTC.

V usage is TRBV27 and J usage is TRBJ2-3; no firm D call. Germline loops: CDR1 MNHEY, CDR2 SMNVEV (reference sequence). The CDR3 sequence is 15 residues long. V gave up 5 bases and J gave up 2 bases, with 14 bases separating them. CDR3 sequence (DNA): TGTGCCAGCAGTCTCAGACTCCCCTACACAGATACGCAGTATTTT. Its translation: CASSLRLPYTDTQYF.

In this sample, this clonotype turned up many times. The CDR3 is CASSLAPGQSYEQYF. CDR3 coding DNA: TGTGCCAGCAGCTTAGCCCCGGGACAGTCCTACGAGCAGTACTTC. The chain couples TRBV7-8 to TRBJ2-7; 7 bases align to TRBD1. J lost 1 base, V lost 0 bases, and 3 bases had no gene match. This CDR3 has 15 amino acids. Germline lookup yields CDR1 SGHVS and CDR2 FQNEAQ.

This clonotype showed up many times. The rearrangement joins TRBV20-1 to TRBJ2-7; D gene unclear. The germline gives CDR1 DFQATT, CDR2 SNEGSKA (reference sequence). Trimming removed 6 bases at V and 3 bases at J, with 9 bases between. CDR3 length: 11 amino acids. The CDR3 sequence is CSAPTHYEQYF. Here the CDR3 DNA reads TGCAGTGCCCCGACCCACTACGAGCAGTACTTC.

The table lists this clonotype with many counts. The CDR3: CASSLNAAEAFF. The DNA for the CDR3 is TGTGCCAGCAGTTTAAATGCAGCAGAAGCTTTCTTT. The chain combines TRBV28 with TRBJ1-1; no clear D. V lost 2 bases and J lost 8, with 9 bases in between. This CDR3 has 12 amino acids. Germline CDR1 reads MDHEN; CDR2 reads SYDVKM.

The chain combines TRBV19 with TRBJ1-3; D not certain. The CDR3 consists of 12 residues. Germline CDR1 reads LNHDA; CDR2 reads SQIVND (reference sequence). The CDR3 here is CASSDSGNTIYF. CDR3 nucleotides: TGTGCGTCGAGCGACTCTGGAAACACCATATATTTT.

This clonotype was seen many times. CDR3 DNA sequence: TGTGCCAGCAGCTCAGCCCATATTACATTCTACGAGCAGTACTTC. It encodes CASSSAHITFYEQYF. The chain joins TRBV11-2 to TRBJ2-7; the D is unclear. Germline assignment: CDR1 SGHAT and CDR2 FQNNGV. The CDR3 sequence is 15 residues long. V was trimmed by 4 bases and J by 3 bases, leaving 16 bases between them.

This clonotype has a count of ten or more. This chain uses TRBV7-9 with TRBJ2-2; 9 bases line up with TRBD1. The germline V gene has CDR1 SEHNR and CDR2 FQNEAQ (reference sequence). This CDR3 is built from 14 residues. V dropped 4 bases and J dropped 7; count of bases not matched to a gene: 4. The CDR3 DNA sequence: TGTGCCAGCAGCTCCCACAGGGGGCTCGGGGAGCTGTTTTTT. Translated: CASSSHRGLGELFF.

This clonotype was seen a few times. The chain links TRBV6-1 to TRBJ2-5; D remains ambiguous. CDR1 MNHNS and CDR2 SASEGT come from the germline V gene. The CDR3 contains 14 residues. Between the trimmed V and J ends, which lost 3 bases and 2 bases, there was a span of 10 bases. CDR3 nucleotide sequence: TGTGCCAGCAGTGAGGCTGGAACTCAAGAGACCCAGTACTTC. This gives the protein CASSEAGTQETQYF.

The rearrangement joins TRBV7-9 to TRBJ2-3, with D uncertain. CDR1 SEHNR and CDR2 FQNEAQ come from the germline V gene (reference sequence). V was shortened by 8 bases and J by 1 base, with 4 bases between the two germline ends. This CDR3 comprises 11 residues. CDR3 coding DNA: TGTGCCAGCCTGGGCACAGATACGCAGTATTTT. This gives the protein CASLGTDTQYF.

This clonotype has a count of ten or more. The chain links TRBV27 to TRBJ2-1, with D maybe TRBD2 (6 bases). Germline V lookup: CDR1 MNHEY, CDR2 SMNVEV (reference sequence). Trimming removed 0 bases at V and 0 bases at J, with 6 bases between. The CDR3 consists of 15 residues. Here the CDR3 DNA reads TGTGCCAGCAGTTTATCGGGGGGCTCCTACAATGAGCAGTTCTTC. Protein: CASSLSGGSYNEQFF.

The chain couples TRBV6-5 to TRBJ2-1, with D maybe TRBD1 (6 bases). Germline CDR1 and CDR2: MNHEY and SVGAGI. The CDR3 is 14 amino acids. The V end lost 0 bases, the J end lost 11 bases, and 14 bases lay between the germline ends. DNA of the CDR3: TGTGCCAGCAGTTACTCTCAGTCCCGGGACAAGCAGTTCTTC. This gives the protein CASSYSQSRDKQFF.

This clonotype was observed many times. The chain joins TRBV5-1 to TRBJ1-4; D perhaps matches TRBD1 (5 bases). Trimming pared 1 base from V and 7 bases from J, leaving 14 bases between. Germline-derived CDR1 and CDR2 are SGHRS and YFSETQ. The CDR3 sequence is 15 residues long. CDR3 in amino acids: CASSLSSQRGEKLFF. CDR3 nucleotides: TGCGCCAGCAGCTTGTCGTCCCAGAGGGGTGAAAAACTGTTTTTT.

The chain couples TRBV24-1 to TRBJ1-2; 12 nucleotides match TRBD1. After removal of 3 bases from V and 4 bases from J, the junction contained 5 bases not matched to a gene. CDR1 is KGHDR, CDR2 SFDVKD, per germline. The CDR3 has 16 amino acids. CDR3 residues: CATSDPGTGGGYGYTF. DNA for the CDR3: TGTGCCACCAGTGATCCCGGGACAGGGGGCGGCTATGGCTACACCTTC.

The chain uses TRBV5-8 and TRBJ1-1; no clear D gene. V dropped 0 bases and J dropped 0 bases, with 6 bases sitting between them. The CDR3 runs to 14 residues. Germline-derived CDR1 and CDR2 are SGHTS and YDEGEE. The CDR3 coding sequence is TGTGCCAGCAGCTTGGAGCCCTTGAACACTGAAGCTTTCTTT. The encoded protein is CASSLEPLNTEAFF.

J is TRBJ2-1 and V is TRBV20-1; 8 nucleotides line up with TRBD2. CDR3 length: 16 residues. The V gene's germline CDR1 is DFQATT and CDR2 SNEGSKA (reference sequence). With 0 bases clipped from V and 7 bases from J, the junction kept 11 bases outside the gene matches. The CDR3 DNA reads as TGCAGTGCTAGAGATCGAAGCGGGAGTAGAGTAAATGAGCAGTTCTTC. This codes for CSARDRSGSRVNEQFF.

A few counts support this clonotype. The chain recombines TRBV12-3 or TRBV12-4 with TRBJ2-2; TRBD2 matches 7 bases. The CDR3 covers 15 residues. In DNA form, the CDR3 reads TGTGCTACTTGCGGGGGTCAGAAAAGGTCCGGGGAGCTGTTTTTT. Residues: CATCGGQKRSGELFF.

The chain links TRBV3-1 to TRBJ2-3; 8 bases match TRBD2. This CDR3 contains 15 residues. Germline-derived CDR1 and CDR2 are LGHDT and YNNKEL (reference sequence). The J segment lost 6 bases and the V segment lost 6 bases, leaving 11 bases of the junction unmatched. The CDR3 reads CASSPTSGPRDTQYF. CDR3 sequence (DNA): TGTGCCAGCAGTCCAACTAGCGGACCCCGGGATACGCAGTATTTT.

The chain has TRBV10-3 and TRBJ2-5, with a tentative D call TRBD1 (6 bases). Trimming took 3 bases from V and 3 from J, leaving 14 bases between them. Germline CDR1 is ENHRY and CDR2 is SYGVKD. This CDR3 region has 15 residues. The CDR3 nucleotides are TGTGCCATCAGTGAACCAGGGGCAGGGGAAGAGACCCAGTACTTC. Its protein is CAISEPGAGEETQYF.

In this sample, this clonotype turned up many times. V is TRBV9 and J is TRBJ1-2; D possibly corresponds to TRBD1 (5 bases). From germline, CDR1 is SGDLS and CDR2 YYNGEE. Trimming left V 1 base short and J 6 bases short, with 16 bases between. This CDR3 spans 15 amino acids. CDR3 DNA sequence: TGTGCCAGCAGCGTAACAGGAAGACAACAGGATGGCTACACCTTC. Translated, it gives CASSVTGRQQDGYTF.

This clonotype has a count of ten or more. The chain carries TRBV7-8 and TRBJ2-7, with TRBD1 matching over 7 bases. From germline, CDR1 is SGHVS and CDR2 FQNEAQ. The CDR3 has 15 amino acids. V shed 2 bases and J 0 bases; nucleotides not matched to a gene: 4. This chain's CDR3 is CASSLWSGGSYEQYF. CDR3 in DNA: TGTGCCAGCAGCTTATGGTCAGGGGGCTCCTACGAGCAGTACTTC.

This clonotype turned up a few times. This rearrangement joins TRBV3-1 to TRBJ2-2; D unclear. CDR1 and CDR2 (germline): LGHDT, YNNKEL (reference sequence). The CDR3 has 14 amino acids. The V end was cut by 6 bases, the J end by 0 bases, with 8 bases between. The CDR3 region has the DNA TGTGCCAGCAGTGCGATAGCGAACACCGGGGAGCTGTTTTTT. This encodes CASSAIANTGELFF.

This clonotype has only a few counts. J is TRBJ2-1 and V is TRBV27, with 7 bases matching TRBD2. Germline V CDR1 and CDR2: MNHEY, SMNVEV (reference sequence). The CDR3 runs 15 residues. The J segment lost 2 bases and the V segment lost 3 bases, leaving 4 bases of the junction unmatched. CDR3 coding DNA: TGTGCCAGCAGTTTGGGGGACTACCCCTACAATGAGCAGTTCTTC. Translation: CASSLGDYPYNEQFF.

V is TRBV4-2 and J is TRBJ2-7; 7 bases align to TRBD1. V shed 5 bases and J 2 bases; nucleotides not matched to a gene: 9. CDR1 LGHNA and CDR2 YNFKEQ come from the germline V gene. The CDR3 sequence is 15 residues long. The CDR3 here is CASSSDRDDPYEQYF. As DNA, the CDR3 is TGTGCCAGCAGCTCCGACAGGGACGATCCCTACGAGCAGTACTTC.